The T cell receptor beta chain under discussion was sequenced for a study of vaccination and CD4 T cells after COVID-19. Study-wide context: The BNT162b2 or mRNA-1273 vaccine was given to participants in two doses.

The Oncomine TCR Beta short-read assay generated sequence data from the DNA of cultured CD4+ T cells. TCRdb independently ran MiXCR on the PCR reads; one entry per CDR3 protein. The data contain around 3,100 distinct CDR3 sequences, around 80% of them seen just once; the ten biggest clones take up under 30%. Notes on the study in general: Convalescent patients studied were relatively few, and early post-infection timepoints were absent.

The CDR3 consists of 12 residues. Germline CDR1 reads MNHNS; CDR2 reads SASEGT. V dropped 5 bases and J dropped 6 bases, with 10 bases sitting between them. As for treatment: roughly 10-day PBMC culture with coronavirus spike peptide pools or control peptides (ViraFEST assay). Remarks on this clonotype: Its specificity is unknown.

The sequenced sample consisted of CD4+ T cells from blood, cultured in vitro. This rearrangement joins TRBV6-1 to TRBJ1-1; no clear D gene. This TCR came from a human donor who had recovered from COVID-19. In nucleotides, the CDR3 is TGTGCCAGCAGTCACATAAACGCTGAAGCTTTCTTT. This sequence encodes CASSHINAEAFF.